These 22 T cell receptor delta chains were all obtained from the same sample, sequenced in a study of gamma-delta chains in newborns, infants, children. TCRdb fed the reads into CATT to redo clone calling. The table records roughly 1,600 delta-chain clones, 7.6% of them present only once. Sequenced material: blood. These receptors all stem from a child who was a newborn, infant or young child, either healthy, febrile or measles-vaccinated (not recorded which).

The sample holds a few counts of this clone. The same CDR3 also results from other DNA sequences found in this sample. The chain has TRDV1 and TRDJ2; 9 bases match TRDD2. This CDR3 has 17 residues. V was clipped by 4 bases and J by 6 bases; unmatched bases: 12. CDR1 is TSWWSYY and CDR2 is QGS in the germline V gene. CDR3 nucleotides: TGTGCTCTTGGGGCCCCTTCCTACGGCCCGGCGGCAGCACAACTCTTCTTT. This gives the protein CALGAPSYGPAAAQLFF.

Notes on this clone: The protein held in TCRdb is that of a much larger clone and does not match this DNA's translation at residue 8, likely because of a read error; the protein shown is translated from the DNA. The gene calls are TRDV2 and TRDJ1; no reliable D call. V lost 0 bases and J lost 1, with 8 bases in between. Germline CDR1 GEAIGNYY, CDR2 EKD. The CDR3 totals 14 residues. The CDR3 loop reads CACDTPLSTDKLIF. Here the CDR3 DNA reads TGTGCCTGTGACACCCCTCTCAGCACCGATAAACTCATCTTT.

This clone came up a few times. With a much larger clone just one base away, this may be a read error. The V call is TRDV1, the J call TRDJ1, with 11 bases identical to TRDD3. There are 24 residues in the CDR3. Trimming removed 0 bases from V and 0 bases from J; junction bases left unmatched: 24. CDR1 TSWWSYY and CDR2 QGS come from the germline V gene. This CDR3 is CALGELYELVGDTIGIHNTDKLIF. The CDR3, as DNA: TGTGCTCTTGGGGAACTCTACGAACTGGTGGGGGATACGATTGGAATACACAACACCGATAAACTCATCTTT.

This clone counts as large. The sample carries other DNA sequences with the same CDR3. This chain links TRDV2 with TRDJ2; TRDD3 matches at 10 bases. Trimming removed 3 bases from V and 0 bases from J; junction bases left unmatched: 3. This CDR3 has 16 residues. Germline CDR1 is GEAIGNYY and CDR2 is EKD. The chain's CDR3 is CACDELGDTLTAQLFF. The CDR3, as DNA: TGTGCCTGTGACGAGCTGGGGGATACTTTGACAGCACAACTCTTCTTT.

As to this clone: A much larger clone differs by one base, so this may be a read error. Other nucleotide sequences in the sample specify the same CDR3. The rearrangement uses TRDV1 and TRDJ2; 7 bases are a match to TRDD3. J lost 3 bases, V lost 2 bases, and 36 bases had no gene match. The CDR3 is made up of 26 amino acids. The germline gives CDR1 TSWWSYY, CDR2 QGS. The CDR3 nucleotides are TGTGCTCTTGGGGAAACCCACCGGCCCCAGGGGGGATCATTAATCGCCTTAGGGGCTCTGACAGCACAACTCTTCTTT. It specifies CALGETHRPQGGSLIALGALTAQLFF.

About this clone itself: A junction boundary mismatches the germline segment, possibly from a read error. V usage is TRDV2 and J usage is TRDJ3; 12 positions agree with TRDD3. Germline loops: CDR1 GEAIGNYY, CDR2 EKD. The CDR3 covers 17 residues. The CDR3 bases are TGTGCCACCGTCCTGGGGGATACGTACTGGGCCACCCGACAGATGTTTTTC. Translation: CATVLGDTYWATRQMFF.

This clone showed up just a few times. One base separates it from a far larger clone, so it is likely a read error. Other DNA sequences in the same sample also yield this CDR3. This chain joins TRDV1 and TRDJ1; 9 bases are a match to TRDD3. The CDR3 is 21 residues long. Germline V gene sequence: CDR1 TSWWSYY, CDR2 QGS. The CDR3 sequence: CALGELRRGVLGIRRTDKLIF. In nucleotides, the CDR3 is TGTGCTCTAGGGGAACTTCGGAGGGGGGTACTGGGGATACGTAGGACCGATAAACTCATCTTT.

A note on this clone: A much more abundant neighbour one base away suggests this may be a read error. The chain joins TRDV1 to TRDJ1; 7 positions match TRDD3. This CDR3 spans 20 amino acids. Germline V gives CDR1 TSWWSYY, CDR2 QGS. Trimming cost V 2 bases and J 0 bases; bases outside gene matches: 18. CDR3 region: CALGEGNHKYWGQYTDKLIF. The CDR3 DNA reads as TGTGCTCTTGGGGAAGGTAACCACAAGTACTGGGGCCAGTACACCGATAAACTCATCTTT.

By its share, this clone is medium-sized. The chain is built from TRDV1 and TRDJ1, with 9 bases matching TRDD3. The CDR3 has 17 amino acids. Trimming removed 4 bases from V and 7 bases from J; junction bases left unmatched: 16. Germline V gene lookup returns CDR1 TSWWSYY and CDR2 QGS. The chain's CDR3 is CALGAVLRGILLGKLIF. CDR3 coding DNA: TGTGCTCTTGGGGCCGTTCTACGGGGGATACTACTCGGTAAACTCATCTTT.

With regard to this clone: A much larger clone is a single base away; this may be a read error. The J gene is TRDJ1, the V gene TRDV1, with D possibly being TRDD3 (5 bases). CDR3 length equals 15 residues. The germline gives CDR1 TSWWSYY, CDR2 QGS. The CDR3 sequence: CALGEGPYVLVKPIF. In nucleotides, the CDR3 is TGTGCTCTTGGGGAAGGCCCCTATGTACTGGTTAAACCCATCTTT.

This clone was counted between two and nine times. A far larger clone is just one base off, so this is likely a read error. This same CDR3 is encoded by further DNA sequences in the sample. V is TRDV2 and J is TRDJ3; 7 nucleotides match TRDD3. The germline V gene encodes CDR1 GEAIGNYY and CDR2 EKD. The CDR3 has 20 amino acids. CDR3 nucleotide sequence: TGTGCCTGTGTCGTACTGGGGATTGAACGCCGTGACTGGGACACCCGGCAGATGTTTTTC. Translated, it gives CACVVLGIERRDWDTRQMFF.

Of note for this clone: A far larger clone lies a single base away; this is likely a read error. Other DNA sequences in the same sample also yield this CDR3. The rearrangement uses TRDV2 and TRDJ3; 7 nucleotides line up with TRDD3. The CDR3 has 19 residues. CDR1 is GEAIGNYY and CDR2 is EKD in the germline V gene. The junction had 15 bases not matched to a gene; V was cut back by 4 bases and J by 4 bases. CDR3 bases: TGTGCCTGTGATACCTGGGGGTTACTTTCGGATTGGGACACCCGACAGATGTTTTTC. Residues: CACDTWGLLSDWDTRQMFF.

As regards this clone: With only one base between it and a far larger clone, this is likely a read error. This chain connects TRAV29/DV5 to TRDJ3, with TRDD3 matching 7 bases. The CDR3 is 19 amino acids. In germline, CDR1 is NSMFDY, CDR2 ISSIKDK. This CDR3 reads CAASGDWGTGSWGTRQMFF. The CDR3 DNA is TGTGCAGCAAGCGGGGATTGGGGGACGGGCTCCTGGGGCACCCGACAGATGTTTTTC.

On this clone: A far larger clone differs by one base, so this is likely a read error. Within the sample, other DNA sequences also encode this same CDR3. This chain links TRDV2 with TRDJ3, with 11 bases lining up with TRDD3. Germline values: CDR1 GEAIGNYY, CDR2 EKD. This CDR3 is built from 18 residues. Here the CDR3 DNA reads TGTGCATGTGACACCGTACTGGGGGATACCTGGGACACCCGACAGATGTTTTTC. It codes for CACDTVLGDTWDTRQMFF.

In this sample, this clone turned up a few times. Since a much larger clone is just one base distant, this may be a read error. At the DNA level, this CDR3 is encoded by other sequences in the same sample as well. The chain uses TRDV1 and TRDJ1, with 8 bases identical to TRDD3. Germline values: CDR1 TSWWSYY, CDR2 QGS. The CDR3 runs 19 residues. The DNA of the CDR3 is TGCGCTCTTGGGGGAATAACTGGGGGTTCGTCCCTACTGGTCGATAAACTCATCTTT. It encodes CALGGITGGSSLLVDKLIF.

This clone is large. The chain links TRDV1 to TRDJ1; D is perhaps TRDD3 (5 bases). CDR1 and CDR2 from the germline V gene are TSWWSYY and QGS. The CDR3 has 20 residues. The V gene lost 3 bases and the J gene lost 0 bases, with 26 bases spanning the gap. CDR3 region: CALGEPSYEPGVLYTDKLIF. CDR3 sequence (DNA): TGTGCTCTTGGGGAGCCCAGCTACGAGCCGGGGGTTTTGTACACCGATAAACTCATCTTT.

This clone was detected only a few times. A read error likely explains this, since a far larger clone differs by one base. The gene calls are TRDV2 and TRDJ2, with a possible D match to TRDD3 (6 bases). With 0 bases removed from V and 6 bases from J, the gap between germline ends came to 7 bases. The CDR3 is 13 amino acids. Germline V lookup: CDR1 GEAIGNYY, CDR2 EKD. The CDR3 is CACDTWGAAQLFF. In DNA form, the CDR3 reads TGTGCCTGTGACACCTGGGGGGCAGCACAACTCTTCTTT.

The table lists this clone with a few counts. A clone one base away is much larger, so this may be a read error. The gene calls are TRDV1 and TRDJ1; tentatively, D is TRDD2 (6 bases). This CDR3 region has 23 residues. V was trimmed by 0 bases and J by 0 bases, leaving 32 bases between them. Germline V gene lookup returns CDR1 TSWWSYY and CDR2 QGS. The CDR3 here is CALGELPPSLRGHTSLYTDKLIF. The CDR3 DNA follows: TGTGCTCTTGGGGAACTCCCCCCTTCCCTCCGGGGTCACACATCCCTTTACACCGATAAACTCATCTTT.

This clone counts as medium-sized. The V and J genes are TRDV1 and TRDJ1; TRDD3 matches 11 bases. J gave up 2 bases and V 2 bases, and 10 bases lay outside the gene matches. CDR1 is TSWWSYY, CDR2 QGS, per germline. This CDR3 has 18 residues. In DNA form, the CDR3 reads TGTGCTCTTGGGGAAGGAGCCTACTGGGGGATAAGGACCGATAAACTCATCTTT. This codes for CALGEGAYWGIRTDKLIF.

There are a few counts of this clone. A read error may be the cause here, since a much bigger clone is one base away. Other DNA sequences in this sample translate to the same CDR3. The V call is TRDV1, the J call TRDJ1; 10 bases are a match to TRDD3. J gave up 5 bases and V 2 bases, and 23 bases lay outside the gene matches. CDR3 length: 21 residues. CDR1 and CDR2 (germline): TSWWSYY, QGS. The CDR3 DNA reads as TGTGCTCTTGGGGAAGCCCACCCCTACGAGACTGGGGGATGTTCGACAGATAAACTCATCTTT. Amino acids: CALGEAHPYETGGCSTDKLIF.

The chain recombines TRDV1 with TRDJ3; a possible D gene is TRDD2 (5 bases). The V end was cut by 3 bases, the J end by 0 bases, with 27 bases between. The germline CDR1 and CDR2 sequences are TSWWSYY and QGS. The CDR3 extends over 23 amino acids. The CDR3 sequence: CALGDYFPVLGYTRSWDTRQMFF. The CDR3 nucleotides are TGTGCTCTTGGGGACTACTTCCCCGTACTTGGGTATACCCGCTCCTGGGACACCCGACAGATGTTTTTC.

With regard to this clone: One base separates it from a far larger clone, so it is likely a read error. The sample holds other DNA sequences that translate to the same CDR3. The rearrangement joins TRDV1 to TRDJ1; 10 bases are shared with TRDD3. The CDR3 is 23 residues long. Germline CDR1 reads TSWWSYY; CDR2 reads QGS. The CDR3 region is CALGETVQRTGGSLAPYTDKLIF. DNA of the CDR3: TGTGCTCTTGGGGAAACGGTGCAGAGGACTGGGGGATCCTTGGCCCCATACACCGATAAACTAATCTTT.